The next 4 T cell receptor beta chains were all read from a single sample in a study of blood T cells in healthy people across ages. Then a second PCR, running roughly 7 to 11 cycles, was carried out with a sample-barcoded 5' primer and a J-beta primer mix. TCRdb analysed the 5' RACE reads with MiXCR anew, one entry per CDR3 protein. The sample shows 800,000 or so distinct CDR3 sequences, 62% of them seen only once. Sequencing was done on a sample of blood. All receptors derive from a man aged 25-45 years in good health.

This clonotype was detected a few times. This sequence joins TRBV27 and TRBJ2-1, with 8 bases aligning to TRBD1. The V gene's germline CDR1 is MNHEY and CDR2 SMNVEV (reference sequence). Trimming removed 7 bases from V and 2 bases from J; junction bases left unmatched: 7. The CDR3 contains 15 residues. The CDR3 reads CASNLRTGPYNEQFF. The CDR3 DNA follows: TGTGCCAGCAACCTAAGGACAGGGCCCTACAATGAGCAGTTCTTC.

The chain recombines TRBV4-3 with TRBJ2-7; TRBD1 is a possible D gene (6 bases). Germline lookup yields CDR1 LGHNA and CDR2 YSLEER. The CDR3 runs 15 residues. Trimming stripped 0 bases from V and 4 bases from J, with 13 bases between. For the CDR3, the DNA is TGCGCCAGCAGCCAAGAGAAGACAGGATTATACGAGCAGTACTTC. It is translated as CASSQEKTGLYEQYF.

Many counts were recorded for this clonotype. V usage is TRBV12-3 or TRBV12-4 and J usage is TRBJ2-7; D is ambiguous. CDR3 length equals 15 residues. The V end lost 3 bases, the J end lost 6 bases, and 18 bases lay between the germline ends. CDR3 in amino acids: CASSFNVPSVGEQYF. CDR3 DNA: TGTGCCAGCAGTTTTAATGTCCCCTCGGTGGGCGAGCAGTACTTC.

The V call is TRBV11-2, the J call TRBJ2-5, with D tentatively TRBD1 (5 bases). Germline V lookup: CDR1 SGHAT, CDR2 FQNNGV. V was cut by 4 bases and J by 2 bases, with 17 bases left in between. CDR3 length: 16 amino acids. DNA of the CDR3: TGTGCCAGCAGCTCAGATGAAGGGGAAGTTCAAGAGACCCAGTACTTC. It codes for CASSSDEGEVQETQYF.